A single sample is the source of the 14 T cell receptor beta chains below, sequenced in a study of T cell repertoires in cytomegalovirus infection. Via MiXCR, TCRdb re-called the reads, giving one row per CDR3 protein. The data show 160,000 or so distinct CDR3 sequences, around 20% seen once. The sample was PBMCs. Receptors were obtained from a human donor in good health (CMV status not recorded). Some clones in this sample may be carry-over from other donors' samples.

V and J are TRBV28 and TRBJ1-2; TRBD1 matches 7 bases. The junction had 6 bases not matched to a gene; V was cut back by 6 bases and J by 5 bases. CDR3 length: 13 amino acids. Germline V gives CDR1 MDHEN, CDR2 SYDVKM. The DNA for the CDR3 is TGTGCCAGCAGCCGACCGGGACAGTATGGCTACACCTTC. Amino acids: CASSRPGQYGYTF.

This clonotype has ten or more counts. The V gene is TRBV7-2, the J gene TRBJ2-7; no reliable D call. Germline V lookup: CDR1 SGHTA, CDR2 FQGNSA. CDR3 size: 13 residues. V was cut by 5 bases and J by 2 bases, with 10 bases left in between. This chain's CDR3 is CASSHEMTYEQYF. CDR3 in DNA: TGTGCCAGCAGCCACGAAATGACCTACGAGCAGTACTTC. Full variable domain (outside the CDR3, taken from reference TRBV7-2 and TRBJ2-7): GAGVSQSPSNKVTEKGKDVELRCDPISGHTALYWYRQSLGQGLEFLIYFQGNSAPDKSGLPSDRFSAERTGGSVSTLTIQRTQQEDSAVYLCASSHEMTYEQYFGPGTRLTVT.

The chain uses TRBV28 and TRBJ1-3, with 11 bases fitting TRBD1. Trimming took 6 bases from V and 8 from J; bases not matched to a gene: 12. Germline V lookup: CDR1 MDHEN, CDR2 SYDVKM. This CDR3 region has 16 residues. CDR3 nucleotides: TGTGCCAGCAGATGGACAGGGGGCCACAACAAGGACACCATATATTTT. Translating it yields CASRWTGGHNKDTIYF. Drawing the rest from reference TRBV28 and TRBJ1-3, the complete variable domain is DVKVTQSSRYLVKRTGEKVFLECVQDMDHENMFWYRQDPGLGLRLIYFSYDVKMKEKGDIPEGYSVSREKKERFSLILESASTNQTSMYLCASRWTGGHNKDTIYFGEGSWLTVV.

Turning to this clonotype: It may be a read error: a sequence one base away is much more abundant. The V gene is TRBV7-7, the J gene TRBJ1-5, with D uncertain. The germline gives CDR1 SSHAT, CDR2 FNYEAQ (reference sequence). This CDR3 is built from 16 residues. This chain's CDR3 is CASSCDRADSNQPQHF. The CDR3 DNA reads TGTGCTAGCAGCTGCGATCGGGCAGATAGCAATCAGCCCCAGCATTTT.

Many counts were recorded for this clonotype. The CDR3 loop reads CASSWGEKLFF. The CDR3 DNA reads TGTGCCAGCAGTTGGGGTGAAAAACTGTTTTTT. The chain employs TRBV12-3 or TRBV12-4 and TRBJ1-4; no firm D call. The V and J ends lost 4 bases and 7 bases respectively, with 4 bases between them. CDR3 size: 11 residues.

This clonotype was observed a handful of times. The chain uses TRBV15 and TRBJ1-5, with D possibly being TRBD1 (5 bases). The CDR3 loop spans 15 amino acids. Germline CDR1 and CDR2: LNHNV and YYDKDF (reference sequence). V was pared by 0 bases and J by 1 base, with 7 bases between. The CDR3 sequence is CATSRERQSNQPQHF. In DNA, the CDR3 is TGTGCCACCAGCAGAGAGAGACAGAGCAATCAGCCCCAGCATTTT.

The chain joins TRBV19 to TRBJ2-3, with D possibly matching TRBD1 (6 bases). The CDR3 extends over 15 amino acids. Trimming left V 5 bases short and J 0 bases short, with 12 bases between. Germline values: CDR1 LNHDA, CDR2 SQIVND (reference sequence). The CDR3 nucleotides read TGTGCCAGTAGTGGGACACCTTATAGCACAGATACGCAGTATTTT. It yields the protein CASSGTPYSTDTQYF. The whole variable domain, remainder taken from reference TRBV19 and TRBJ2-3, is DGGITQSPKYLFRKEGQNVTLSCEQNLNHDAMYWYRQDPGQGLRLIYYSQIVNDFQKGDIAEGYSVSREKKESFPLTVTSAQKNPTAFYLCASSGTPYSTDTQYFGPGTRLTVL.

This clonotype was recorded many times. The chain has TRBV11-3 and TRBJ2-1, with 12 bases fitting TRBD2. V was pared by 3 bases and J by 9 bases, with 6 bases of the junction left unmatched. CDR1 is SGHNT, CDR2 YENEEA, per germline. The CDR3 runs 15 residues. The CDR3 DNA follows: TGTGCCAGCAGCTTGGGTGGACTAGCGGGGTCTGAGCAGTTCTTC. Protein product: CASSLGGLAGSEQFF.

In its sample, this clonotype was seen many times. The chain carries TRBV7-2 and TRBJ1-1; D is unresolved. Germline V gene data show CDR1 as SGHTA and CDR2 as FQGNSA. There are 13 residues in the CDR3. V was cut by 1 base and J by 5 bases, with 8 bases left in between. CDR3 nucleotide sequence: TGTGCCAGCAGCTTAGGGGCGAGGACTGAAGCTTTCTTT. Encoded protein: CASSLGARTEAFF.

V is TRBV6-5 and J is TRBJ1-2, with D unresolved. Trimming took 6 bases from V and 8 from J, leaving 16 bases between them. The CDR3 totals 13 residues. The germline V gene encodes CDR1 MNHEY and CDR2 SVGAGI. Here the CDR3 reads CASSPRRGRGYTF. DNA of the CDR3: TGTGCCAGCAGCCCCCGACGAGGGAGGGGCTACACCTTC.

This clonotype turned up a few times. This chain uses TRBV29-1 with TRBJ1-2; D is unclear. The CDR3 has 12 amino acids. Trimming took off 6 bases at V and 6 bases at J, with 14 bases between the two ends. CDR1 SQVTM and CDR2 ANQGSEA come from the germline V gene. CDR3 amino acids: CSVPEGQDGYTF. The DNA of the CDR3 is TGCAGCGTCCCGGAGGGTCAGGATGGCTACACCTTC.

Note on this clonotype: A read error may be the cause here, since a much bigger clone is one base away. Because it lacks the conserved phenylalanine or tryptophan at the end, this CDR3 is likely a read error. The chain employs TRBV28 and TRBJ2-5, with 7 bases aligning to TRBD2. This CDR3 contains 15 residues. Looked up from germline, CDR1 is MDHEN and CDR2 is SYDVKM. The V segment lost 6 bases and the J segment 5 bases; nucleotides outside the gene matches: 12. This CDR3 is CASSRQDKGGETQYL. The CDR3 DNA follows: TGTGCCAGCAGCAGACAAGACAAGGGAGGGGAGACCCAGTACCTC.

V gene TRBV20-1 combines with J gene TRBJ2-7, with TRBD2 matching 8 bases. With V trimmed by 3 bases and J by 2 bases, 6 bases remained unmatched. CDR3 length: 14 residues. In germline, CDR1 is DFQATT, CDR2 SNEGSKA (reference sequence). The CDR3 nucleotides read TGCAGTGCTAGTTGGCCAGCGGGAGCCTACGAGCAGTACTTC. It translates to CSASWPAGAYEQYF.

This chain joins TRBV4-1 and TRBJ1-1; 10 nucleotides align to TRBD1. Unmatched junction bases numbered 3, after V lost 5 bases and J lost 6 bases. CDR3 length: 13 amino acids. Germline V gene data show CDR1 as MGHRA and CDR2 as YSYEKL. The CDR3 nucleotides read TGCGCCAGCAGCTATGGGACAGGGGCTGAAGCTTTCTTT. Residues: CASSYGTGAEAFF.